The source of this TCR beta chain is a study of T cell responses to AZD1222 COVID-19 vaccine. This clone occurred a few times. The CDR3 is 16 amino acids. The trim removed 3 bases at V and 2 bases at J, leaving 7 bases unmatched. Germline CDR1 SGHTA, CDR2 FQGNSA. The method was immunoSEQ multiplex PCR; TCRdb's version includes in-frame clones alone and lacks a portion of them. The sample records under 150,000 clones, roughly 85% being singletons. The clonotype originates from an adult who received the MenACWY meningococcal vaccine as a control. V gene TRBV7-2 combines with J gene TRBJ2-7; TRBD1 matches at 10 bases. The material sequenced was peripheral blood, taken 28 days after the second dose of the MenACWY control vaccine. CDR3 residues: CASSFGFGQGAYEQYF. In nucleotides, the CDR3 is TGTGCCAGCAGCTTCGGGTTTGGACAGGGGGCCTACGAGCAGTACTTC. The full variable domain, in which reference TRBV7-2 and TRBJ2-7 provide the parts outside the CDR3, is GAGVSQSPSNKVTEKGKDVELRCDPISGHTALYWYRQSLGQGLEFLIYFQGNSAPDKSGLPSDRFSAERTGGSVSTLTIQRTQQEDSAVYLCASSFGFGQGAYEQYFGPGTRLTVT.